This TCR beta chain was sequenced in a study of OX40 agonist ivuxolimab in advanced cancers. Study outcomes and limitations: Partial responders receiving 0.1-3.0 mg/kg showed among the lowest clonal expansion.

Sequenced by immunoSEQ multiplex PCR; TCRdb stores in-frame clones only, minus some. There are 40,000 to 50,000 clones in the sample; roughly 84% occur only once, and about 15% lies in the top ten. Systemic immunosuppression or a history of autoimmune disease excluded patients. For this clone: Its target is not known.

This sequence originates from an adult with an advanced solid tumor such as melanoma, head and neck, liver or kidney cancer. The sequenced sample was CD4+ or CD8+ T cells sorted from blood, obtained in a trial of the OX40 agonist ivuxolimab.

CDR3 in amino acids: CASSKQGGGSNQPQHF. In DNA form, the CDR3 reads TGTGCCAGTAGTAAACAGGGTGGGGGGAGCAATCAGCCCCAGCATTTT. The chain joins TRBV19 to TRBJ1-5, with a possible D match to TRBD1 (6 bases). This CDR3 is built from 16 residues. Trimming shortened V by 4 bases and J by 1 base, and 14 bases separated the two germline ends. From germline, CDR1 is LNHDA and CDR2 SQIVND (reference sequence). The full variable domain, completed using reference TRBV19 and TRBJ1-5, is DGGITQSPKYLFRKEGQNVTLSCEQNLNHDAMYWYRQDPGQGLRLIYYSQIVNDFQKGDIAEGYSVSREKKESFPLTVTSAQKNPTAFYLCASSKQGGGSNQPQHFGDGTRLSIL.